Shown below are 10 T cell receptor beta chains from a single sample sequenced in a study of CD8 T cells in ankylosing spondylitis. Findings of the study overall: A TCR beta motif made of fewer than ten highly homologous variants seemed typical of ankylosing spondylitis blood.

Antigen specificity for these receptors is unknown. From the 5' RACE reads, TCRdb called clonotypes with MiXCR, one entry per CDR3 protein. The data hold about 420,000 distinct CDR3 sequences, with approximately 20% observed a single time. Source material: blood, either unsorted or a sorted T cell fraction (not recorded which). The source is a male donor with ankylosing spondylitis.

The J gene is TRBJ1-6, the V gene TRBV12-3 or TRBV12-4; unclear D gene. V lost 4 bases and J 14 bases, leaving 15 bases between the germline ends. The CDR3 contains 13 residues. The CDR3 spells CASSYGRWRSLHF. The DNA for the CDR3 is TGTGCCAGCAGTTACGGACGTTGGAGGTCCCTCCACTTT.

This clonotype came up a few times. The DNA of the CDR3 is TGTGCCAGCAGCCAATCAAGGCTCGCGAACACCGGGGAGCTGTTTTTT. Protein: CASSQSRLANTGELFF. This chain links TRBV16 with TRBJ2-2; the D is unclear. The CDR3 covers 16 residues. The germline gives CDR1 KGHSY, CDR2 FQNENV. With 0 bases removed from V and 0 bases from J, the gap between germline ends came to 8 bases.

This clonotype was counted only a few times. The rearrangement links TRBV4-3 to TRBJ2-3, with 7 bases matching TRBD2. The CDR3 is 18 amino acids. Looked up from germline, CDR1 is LGHNA and CDR2 is YSLEER. V lost 1 base to trimming and J lost 4 bases; unmatched junction nucleotides: 14. The CDR3 bases are TGCGCCAGCAGCCAAGTGTATCGGCAGCGGGGCCTGGCAGATACGCAGTATTTT. Translated: CASSQVYRQRGLADTQYF.

The chain is built from TRBV28 and TRBJ2-7, with TRBD1 matching over 7 bases. The CDR3 spans 14 residues. Germline lookup yields CDR1 MDHEN and CDR2 SYDVKM. V shed 8 bases, J shed 2 bases, and the junction held 9 bases outside the gene matches. The CDR3: CASYQQGPAYEQYF. CDR3 bases: TGTGCCAGCTACCAACAGGGGCCAGCCTACGAGCAGTACTTC.

The count of this clonotype is one. The genes are TRBV19 and TRBJ2-2; D may be TRBD1 (6 bases). The CDR3 covers 16 residues. In germline, CDR1 is LNHDA, CDR2 SQIVND (reference sequence). Trimming shortened V by 4 bases and J by 0 bases, and 12 bases separated the two germline ends. CDR3 sequence: CASSRQATSNTGELFF. The CDR3 DNA reads as TGTGCCAGTAGTAGACAGGCAACTTCGAACACCGGGGAGCTGTTTTTT. The whole variable domain, filled in from reference TRBV19 and TRBJ2-2, reads DGGITQSPKYLFRKEGQNVTLSCEQNLNHDAMYWYRQDPGQGLRLIYYSQIVNDFQKGDIAEGYSVSREKKESFPLTVTSAQKNPTAFYLCASSRQATSNTGELFFGEGSRLTVL.

The CDR3 sequence is CASSLGGSEQFF. The CDR3 DNA follows: TGTGCCAGCAGTTTGGGTGGGAGCGAGCAGTTCTTC. The chain employs TRBV28 and TRBJ2-1, with D tentatively TRBD2 (5 bases). The V end lost 3 bases, the J end lost 10 bases, and 10 bases lay between the germline ends. The germline gives CDR1 MDHEN, CDR2 SYDVKM. This CDR3 contains 12 residues.

This clonotype turned up a few times. This chain joins TRBV25-1 and TRBJ2-2; D ambiguous. The ends were cut back, 5 bases at V and 4 bases at J, with 20 bases in the middle. This CDR3 is built from 17 residues. Germline V CDR1 and CDR2: MGHDK, SYGVNS. CDR3 sequence (DNA): TGTGCCAGCAGTCCCTATCCGGCCGCCCAGCTCACCGGGGAGCTGTTTTTT. Amino acids: CASSPYPAAQLTGELFF.

This clonotype was found a few times. This chain uses TRBV5-1 with TRBJ2-7; D is perhaps TRBD1 or TRBD2 (5 bases each). The germline CDR1 and CDR2 sequences are SGHRS and YFSETQ. The germline V and J ends were trimmed by 4 bases and 5 bases, with 31 bases remaining between them. CDR3 size: 19 residues. CDR3 protein: CASSPGTSEPPGRRHEQYF. The CDR3 DNA follows: TGCGCCAGCAGCCCCGGGACGTCAGAGCCTCCGGGACGGCGGCACGAGCAGTACTTC.

The chain recombines TRBV19 with TRBJ2-7; D tentatively fits TRBD1 or TRBD2 (5 bases each). With 1 base removed from V and 4 bases from J, the gap between germline ends came to 8 bases. This CDR3 has 13 residues. Looked up from germline, CDR1 is LNHDA and CDR2 is SQIVND (reference sequence). The CDR3 protein is CASSIGGVYEQYF. Written as DNA, the CDR3 is TGTGCCAGTAGTATAGGAGGGGTTTACGAGCAGTACTTC.

J is TRBJ2-1 and V is TRBV18; D unclear. Trimming cost V 1 base and J 10 bases, with 8 bases left between them. Germline V lookup: CDR1 KGHSH, CDR2 LQKENI. The CDR3 is 12 amino acids. For the CDR3, the DNA is TGTGCCAGCTCACCACTAGGTCGAGAGCAGTTCTTC. It yields the protein CASSPLGREQFF.